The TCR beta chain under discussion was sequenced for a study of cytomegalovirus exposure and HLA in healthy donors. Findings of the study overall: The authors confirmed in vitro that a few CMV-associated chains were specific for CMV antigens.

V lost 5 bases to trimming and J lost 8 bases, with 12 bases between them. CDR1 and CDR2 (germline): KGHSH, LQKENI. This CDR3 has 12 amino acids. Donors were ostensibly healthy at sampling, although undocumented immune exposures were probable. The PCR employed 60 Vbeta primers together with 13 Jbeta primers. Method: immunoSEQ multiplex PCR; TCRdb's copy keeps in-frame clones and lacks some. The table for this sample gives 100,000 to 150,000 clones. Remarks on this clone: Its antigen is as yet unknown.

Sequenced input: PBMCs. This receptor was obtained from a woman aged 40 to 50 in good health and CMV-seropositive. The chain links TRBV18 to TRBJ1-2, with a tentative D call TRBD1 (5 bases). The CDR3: CASSSGTRGYTF. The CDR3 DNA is TGTGCCAGCTCAAGTGGGACTCGCGGCTACACCTTC.